This is a list of T cell receptor beta chains from one sample in a study of T cell responses to AZD1222 COVID-19 vaccine. The assay was immunoSEQ multiplex PCR, and TCRdb's table has in-frame clones only and misses some. The top ten clones hold around 4.4% of a sample with fewer than 200,000 clones, approximately 90% of them seen once. Material: peripheral blood, obtained 28 days after the second AZD1222 dose. These receptors were obtained from an adult who received the AZD1222 COVID-19 vaccine. The CDR3 runs from the conserved cysteine through the conserved F or W. D genes are given only for firm matches. Only some rows state a clone size, as once, few, many or a class for expanded clones.

clone size | J gene | D gene | V gene | CDR3 DNA | CDR3 protein
NA | TRBJ2-2 | NA | TRBV5-6 | TGTGCCAGCAGCTTGGCCCAGGGCGGGGAGCTGTTTTTT | CASSLAQGGELFF
NA | TRBJ2-5 | TRBD2 | TRBV6-5 | TGTGCCAGCGGGGGGGGGAATCAAGAGACCCAGTACTTC | CASGGGNQETQYF
NA | TRBJ1-2 | TRBD1 | TRBV5-1 | TGCGCCAGCAGCCTAACAGGGGTGGACTATGGCTACACCTTC | CASSLTGVDYGYTF
NA | TRBJ2-6 | NA | TRBV5-6 | TGTGCCAGCAGTCTACCCCGACAGAATCACTCTGGGGCCAACGTCCTGACTTTC | CASSLPRQNHSGANVLTF
once | TRBJ2-2 | NA | TRBV18 | TGTGCCAGCTCACCGGGCCGAAACACCGGGGAGCTGTTTTTT | CASSPGRNTGELFF
NA | TRBJ2-7 | TRBD1 | TRBV6-2/TRBV6-3 | TGTGCCAGCAGTTACGACAGGGCCTCCTACGAGCAGTACTTC | CASSYDRASYEQYF
NA | TRBJ1-5 | NA | TRBV19 | TGTGCCAGTAATTTATACAGCTATCCTAGCAATCAGCCCCAGCATTTT | CASNLYSYPSNQPQHF
NA | TRBJ1-2 | TRBD1 | TRBV2 | TGTGCCAGCAGTGTTTTCTCGGGACAGAAGATCTATGGCTACACCTTC | CASSVFSGQKIYGYTF
NA | TRBJ2-5 | NA | TRBV20-1 | TGCAGTGCTAGTCAAGCGGGTAGACATCACCAAGAGACCCAGTACTTC | CSASQAGRHHQETQYF
NA | TRBJ2-1 | TRBD1 | TRBV7-9 | TGTGCCAGCAGCCAAGGGACAGGGGCCGTTAATGAGCAGTTCTTC | CASSQGTGAVNEQFF
NA | TRBJ1-5 | TRBD1 | TRBV19 | TGTGCCAGTAGTAGGTACGGGACAGATAGCAATCAGCCCCAGCATTTT | CASSRYGTDSNQPQHF
NA | TRBJ2-1 | NA | TRBV3-1/TRBV3-2 | TGTGCCAGCAGTCCCAGTCGAGGAACAGTTTTACGGGAGCAGTTCTTC | CASSPSRGTVLREQFF
NA | TRBJ2-7 | NA | TRBV11-2 | TGTGCCAGCAGCTTCGACACTTACATCCCCTACGAGCAGTACTTC | CASSFDTYIPYEQYF
NA | TRBJ1-5 | TRBD1 | TRBV29-1 | TGCAGCGTTCAACTCGGGGGGACAGGGACTCAGCCCCAGCATTTT | CSVQLGGTGTQPQHF
NA | TRBJ2-5 | NA | TRBV9 | TGTGCCAGCAGCGAGGAGGGGGGCAAGACGGAGACCCAGTACTTC | CASSEEGGKTETQYF
NA | TRBJ1-1 | NA | TRBV5-1 | TGCGCCAGCAGCTTGGGCACAGGGACGAACACTGAAGCTTTCTTT | CASSLGTGTNTEAFF
NA | TRBJ1-2 | NA | TRBV20-1 | TGCAGTGCTAGTAGAGGGGTAGGAGGCTACACCTTC | CSASRGVGGYTF
NA | TRBJ2-7 | NA | TRBV5-1 | TGCGCCAGGCGCCGGGACGAGCAGTACTTC | CARRRDEQYF
NA | TRBJ1-1 | NA | TRBV2 | TGTGCCAGCAGTGGGCGCGAGACGAACACTGAAGCTTTCTTT | CASSGRETNTEAFF
NA | TRBJ2-1 | TRBD2 | TRBV11-2 | TGTGCCAGCAGTTTCGGACTAGTTAGTGAGCAGTTCTTC | CASSFGLVSEQFF